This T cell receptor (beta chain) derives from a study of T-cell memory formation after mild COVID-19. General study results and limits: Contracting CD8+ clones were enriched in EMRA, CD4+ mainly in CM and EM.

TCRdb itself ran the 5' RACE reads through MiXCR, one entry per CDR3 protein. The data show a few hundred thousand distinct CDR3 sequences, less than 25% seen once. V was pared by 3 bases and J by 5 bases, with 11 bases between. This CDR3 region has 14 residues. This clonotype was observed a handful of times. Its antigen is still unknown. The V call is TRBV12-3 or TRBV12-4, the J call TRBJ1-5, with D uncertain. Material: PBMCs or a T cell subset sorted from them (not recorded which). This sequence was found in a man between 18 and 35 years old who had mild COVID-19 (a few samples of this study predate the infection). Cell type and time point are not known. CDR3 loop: CASSFRREHQPQHF. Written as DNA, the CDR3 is TGTGCCAGCAGTTTCCGACGGGAACATCAGCCCCAGCATTTT.